This T cell receptor beta chain emerged from a study of blood T cells in healthy people across ages. This clonotype was seen a single time. The antigen is undetermined. Primed by a sample-barcoded 5' primer and a J-beta primer mix, a second PCR proceeded for roughly 7 to 12 cycles. TCRdb used MiXCR to reprocess the 5' RACE reads, holding one entry per CDR3 protein. Of 700,000 to 900,000 distinct CDR3 sequences listed, 25% to 30% are singletons. Study conclusions and caveats: Estimated diversity across one million T cells was deemed an underestimate.

PBMCs, at least 6.5 million per sample, were isolated. CDR1 and CDR2 (germline): SGHAT, FQNNGV. This CDR3 region has 15 residues. V was cut by 8 bases and J by 1 base, with 15 bases left in between. The data also belong to a second study, concerning T cells of mothers and their children.

This TCR derives from a boy aged 5 to 17 in good health. The specimen was blood. The chain is built from TRBV11-2 and TRBJ2-4; tentative D call: TRBD2 (7 bases). The CDR3 region is CASAMGGGAKNIQYF. The CDR3 DNA sequence: TGTGCCAGCGCCATGGGAGGGGGTGCCAAAAACATTCAGTACTTC.